The present entry profiles one T cell receptor (beta chain) with its context. The entry originates in a study of blood T cell repertoires in COVID-19. Germline V CDR1 and CDR2: MNHEY, SVGAGI. The length of the CDR3 is 13 residues. The V and J ends lost 7 bases and 4 bases respectively, with 12 bases between them. In the study's own analysis: Amplified reference gene primers provided the basis for estimating nucleated cell counts. Produced via immunoSEQ multiplex PCR; TCRdb's table is partial and in-frame only. The D gene and trimming were derived from the DNA, and the V and J assignments and clone size from that table. Of roughly 400,000 clones in the sample, about 88% were seen once.

What was sequenced was PBMCs or T cells enriched from blood (not recorded which). The V and J genes are TRBV6-5 and TRBJ2-3; a weak D match, TRBD1 (7 bases). The TCR sequence derives from a young woman who had been exposed to COVID-19. In DNA, the CDR3 is TGTGCCAGCAACAGGGGAGGCGCAGATACGCAGTATTTT. It yields the protein CASNRGGADTQYF.